This T cell receptor (beta chain) came from a study of shared clonotypes between healthy human individuals. Sequenced by immunoSEQ multiplex PCR; TCRdb stores in-frame clones only, minus some. Here the sample spans 2 million or so clones, 85% to 95% being singletons. Study-level results: Memory subsets generally showed smaller estimated richness than naive subsets did. Clonotype sharing among donors was thought likely to change with sequencing depth. What rarefaction showed was incomplete sorted-subset sequencing despite large depth.

Positively selected for CCR7, the CD45RO-negative cells used as naive CD8 cells excluded terminally differentiated effector memory CD45RA+ cells. This clone has just a few counts. Its antigen remains unknown. One end of the junction fails to match germline, which may point to a read error. CDR3 length: 12 residues. The V gene's germline CDR1 is MNHEY and CDR2 SMNVEV (reference sequence). The receptor's source is a man aged 18-30 years in good health. Sequencing was carried out using naive CD8+ T cells sorted from blood. The gene calls are TRBV27 and TRBJ1-1, with 7 bases fitting TRBD1. The CDR3 reads CASSLTGTAYTF. CDR3 DNA: TGTGCCAGCAGTTTAACGGGGACAGCCTATACGTTT.